One TCR beta chain is described in this entry. Germline values: CDR1 SGDLS, CDR2 YYNGEE. The CDR3 has 15 residues. Trimming at V came to 4 bases and at J to 8 bases, leaving 10 bases not matched to a gene. Source study methods: Reference gene primer amplification yielded estimated nucleated cell counts. TCRdb's copy holds only in-frame clones and misses some; the assay was immunoSEQ multiplex PCR. V and J calls and clone size follow that table, whereas D and trimming were derived from the DNA. The data show hundreds of thousands of clones, 70% to 90% seen once. This sample is drawn from a study of blood T cell repertoires in COVID-19. Study at large: Specimens from acute and convalescent COVID-19 originated in the United States, Italy and Spain. The cDNA or gDNA used as material had been derived from T cells, B-cell-depleted T cells, or PBMCs.

The V gene is TRBV9, the J gene TRBJ1-1, with 11 bases that match TRBD1. The receptor was derived from a man aged 18 to 29 with active or convalescent COVID-19. The sequencing input was peripheral blood. The CDR3 protein is CASSPPGQGATEAFF. Here the CDR3 DNA reads TGTGCCAGCAGCCCCCCAGGACAGGGGGCGACCGAAGCTTTCTTT.